This T cell receptor beta chain was observed in a study of CD8+ T cells in alopecia areata. Study outcomes and limitations: Greater clonality was observed in lesional scalp samples, especially alopecia totalis/universalis, versus normal scalp. Mice gave a clearer picture of TCR sharing than patients did, possibly for HLA-related reasons.

Obtained from alopecia areata patients were lesional scalp punch biopsies along with peripheral blood. Isolation of CD4+ and CD8+ T cells from PBMCs was achieved by sorting. V was clipped by 5 bases and J by 0 bases; unmatched bases: 2. CDR1 and CDR2 from the germline V gene are LNHNV and YYDKDF (reference sequence). The CDR3 extends over 14 amino acids. cDNA reverse transcribed from extracted RNA served as the sequencing template. The repertoire was sequenced with immunoSEQ multiplex PCR; TCRdb's copy has only in-frame clones and lacks some. Here the sample spans around 82,000 clones, just over 50% being singletons. Notes on this clone: The antigen is unknown.

The TCR was taken from a human donor with alopecia areata. The sample consisted of NKG2D-high CD8+ T cells sorted from blood. This chain joins TRBV15 and TRBJ2-5, with 8 bases that match TRBD2. CDR3 region: CATSQRGNQETQYF. The CDR3 DNA reads as TGTGCCACCAGCCAGCGGGGGAACCAAGAGACCCAGTACTTC.